A single T cell receptor beta chain is shown here with its context. Assay used: immunoSEQ multiplex PCR; TCRdb lists only in-frame clones, some missing. The sample shows about 33,000 clones, 84% of them seen only once. The source of the sample is a study of T cells in narcolepsy. Germline-derived CDR1 and CDR2 are MDHEN and SYDVKM. Trimming removed 2 bases from V and 4 bases from J, with 11 bases in between. The CDR3 length is 14 residues. This sequence originates from a human donor with narcolepsy. The genes are TRBV28 and TRBJ1-2; weak D call: TRBD1 (5 bases). The source material was CD45RA- memory CD4+ T cells from PBMCs. The CDR3 sequence is CASSLGQGSYGYTF. In DNA form, the CDR3 reads TGTGCCAGCAGTTTAGGGCAGGGCAGCTATGGCTACACCTTC.